This TCR beta chain was observed in a study of identical twins listed by TCRdb under 2016. With respect to the entire study: To test whether fetal clonotypes persist, the study used deep sequencing on TCR alpha and beta repertoires from monozygotic twins, unrelated adults of various ages, and cord blood. Replicate twin experiments were performed at different times using different library preparation protocols to rule out contamination. Results and caveats for the whole study, not just this receptor: Recombination models systematically underestimated out-of-frame TCR alpha sharing in monozygotic twins but agreed with sharing between unrelated individuals. In beta out-of-frame sequences, excess twin sharing was weaker, because having fewer shared sequences lowered the signal-to-noise ratio. Because the same donors could not be followed over many years, the conclusions depended on cross-sectional statistical analysis. Invariant T cells such as MAIT and iNKT could partly confound zero-insertion analyses, although diverse VJ usage argued against such confounding for most clonotypes. Compared with coincidental sharing between unrelated individuals, an excess of low generation-probability sequences was observed among out-of-frame TCR alpha sequences shared between twins. Fewer insertions were carried by abundant cord blood beta clonotypes; a weaker similar trend was observed in young adult naive repertoires, while no such trend was observed in memory repertoires.

The table lists this clonotype with many counts. Its antigen has not been determined. The sample holds no much larger clone one base away, and base qualities are not on file. Every donor was a healthy Caucasian. Three pairs of female monozygotic twins, all aged roughly 18 to 30 years, made up the twin cohort. CD4+ and CD8+ T cell populations were isolated with positive isolation kits from Invitrogen. The germline V gene supplies CDR1 SQVTM and CDR2 ANQGSEA. The junction carries 13 bases between V and J, which are trimmed by 2 bases and 3 bases respectively. From the cysteine through the phenylalanine, the CDR3 covers 14 amino acids. Only the CDR3 DNA is retained, 42 bases long and in frame from the first base. Libraries were constructed by 5' RACE. The data were produced on an Illumina HiSeq 2000. A universal primer binding site was introduced by template switching, and a unique molecular identifier was present in the final cDNA, enabling accurate counting of TCR cDNA molecules. Specific primers in the conserved constant-segment region were used to synthesize first-strand cDNA for TCR alpha and beta chains. To control for contamination, every cDNA library was double barcoded, receiving both a SMART-Mk sample barcode and Illumina barcodes. TruSeq adapter sequences along with Illumina sample barcodes were introduced in two successive PCR steps. The Illumina HiSeq platform was used with custom primers to sequence TCR alpha and beta cDNA libraries. As for how the authors treated the data: MiGEC was used to process raw reads and extract unique molecular identifiers, and MiXCR was used to find CDR3 positions. For each individual, recombination models were inferred using an EM algorithm with the repgenHMM and IGoR tools. The analysis of shared clonotypes was done with the tcR package in R, with sharing normalized by the product of cloneset sizes. To study raw recombination without the effects of thymic and clonal selection, out-of-frame nonproductive sequences were analyzed. In TCRdb, the public reads were trimmed at Q25 with fastp and aligned with MiXCR, with productive beta chains retained. Identical CDR3 protein sequences are pooled into one entry, listed with their most common genes and DNA. The V and J calls and clone size are TCRdb's, not the authors'. Counted in this sample were 250,000 or so distinct CDR3 sequences; approximately 8.3% of them appeared once. The top ten constitute approximately 3% of the sample.

This same sample was also part of a study on yellow fever vaccine responses in identical twins. As noted in the second study: According to the authors, the vaccine-induced T cell response in identical twins seemed to be partly convergent and partly specific to each individual. In identical twins, the study followed T cell clones that responded to the vaccine with precision.

This sequence was found in a woman between 18 and 29 years old in good health. The chain uses TRBV29-1 and TRBJ1-2; confidence is insufficient to name the D gene. The sample was CD8+ T cells sorted from blood. The DNA sequence reads TGCAGCGTTGAAATTACAGAGTATGACTATGGCTACACCTTC. It translates to CSVEITEYDYGYTF.